The sequence of this T cell receptor (beta chain) was determined in a study of T cell responses to AZD1222 COVID-19 vaccine. Sequencing used immunoSEQ multiplex PCR; TCRdb keeps in-frame clones, though not all of them. The sample carries 80,000 or so clones, over 75% recorded once. Study-level points and caveats: Donors in the cohort were predominantly white British and more often female, and clonal diversity was possibly underestimated. Of the AZD1222 recipients, only 5 to 7 were seropositive at baseline.

The germline CDR1 and CDR2 sequences are SGHDT and YYEEEE. V gave up 0 bases and J gave up 4 bases, with 4 bases separating them. This CDR3 is 12 amino acids long. This clone was seen a single time. Antigen specificity is unknown. The rearrangement links TRBV5-6 to TRBJ2-5; D gene unclear. This material consisted of peripheral blood, taken 28 days after the second AZD1222 dose. This sequence was found in an adult who received the AZD1222 COVID-19 vaccine. The CDR3 spells CASSLVGETQYF. CDR3 in DNA: TGTGCCAGCAGCTTGGTGGGAGAGACCCAGTACTTC.